These T cell receptor beta chains were read from a single sample in a study of spatial heterogeneity in lung cancer. TCRdb reprocessed the 5' RACE reads with MiXCR, giving one entry per CDR3 protein. Seen here are about 80,000 distinct CDR3 sequences, approximately 20% observed once, and the top ten hold approximately 5.6%. Sequenced here: PBMCs, sampled at surgery. These receptors all stem from a male donor with early-stage non-small cell lung cancer. Both conserved end residues are part of each CDR3. Fields, in order: J gene, D gene, clone size, V gene, CDR3 DNA, CDR3 protein. The D gene is left open where the match is weak. Only some rows state a clone size, as once, few, many or a class for expanded clones.

TRBJ2-1	TRBD2	many	TRBV24-1	TGTGCCATTCAGCGGGATGCCATCAATGAGCAGTTCTTC	CAIQRDAINEQFF
TRBJ2-5	NA	NA	TRBV2	TGTGCCAGCAGTGAACAACAAGAGACCCAGTACTTC	CASSEQQETQYF
TRBJ2-5	NA	many	TRBV18	TGTGCCAGCTCACCGGAAGATGGGGAGACCCAGTACTTC	CASSPEDGETQYF
TRBJ2-3	NA	few	TRBV12-3/TRBV12-4	TGTGCCAGCAGTTTTATGCGGGGCAGGGCAGATACGCAGTATTTT	CASSFMRGRADTQYF
TRBJ2-2	NA	few	TRBV7-3	TGTGCCAGCAGCGTCTCCGCCAGAGCTAACACCGGGGAGCTGTTTTTT	CASSVSARANTGELFF
TRBJ2-3	TRBD2	few	TRBV28	TGTGCCAGCAGTTTAGCGGGAGTTGCCACAGATACGCAGTATTTT	CASSLAGVATDTQYF
TRBJ2-3	NA	NA	TRBV7-7	TGTGCTAGCAGCTTAGAAGAATCGGATACGCAGTATTTT	CASSLEESDTQYF
TRBJ1-1	NA	few	TRBV7-2	TGTGCCAGCAGCTCAGGCCCGAACACTGAAGCTTTCTTT	CASSSGPNTEAFF
TRBJ2-1	TRBD1	NA	TRBV19	TGTGCCAGCAAAAAAACAGGGGCCAATGAGCAGTTCTTC	CASKKTGANEQFF
TRBJ2-1	TRBD1	NA	TRBV11-2	TGTGCCAGCAGCTCCGGACAGGCCGGGGAGCAGTTCTTC	CASSSGQAGEQFF
TRBJ1-1	NA	few	TRBV28	TGTGCCAGTAACCTAGGGGGGCTGGCTTTCTTT	CASNLGGLAFF
TRBJ2-2	TRBD2	few	TRBV7-6	TGTGCCAGCAGCCCTAGCGGGGTGACCGGGGAGCTGTTTTTT	CASSPSGVTGELFF
TRBJ2-3	NA	many	TRBV5-1	TGCGCCAGCAGCTTGGCCACAGATACGCAGTATTTT	CASSLATDTQYF
TRBJ2-3	NA	few	TRBV4-1	TGCGCCAGCAGTCTGGATCGACTAGATACGCAGTATTTT	CASSLDRLDTQYF
TRBJ1-6	TRBD1	NA	TRBV27	TGTGCCAGCACCCTAGACAGGGGGTACAATTCACCCCTCCACTTT	CASTLDRGYNSPLHF
TRBJ1-5	NA	NA	TRBV24-1	TGTGCCACCGAGGGTAGCAATCAGCCCCAGCATTTT	CATEGSNQPQHF
TRBJ2-7	NA	many	TRBV30	TGTGCCTGGATGCGGAGTCCCCTCTACGAGCAGTACTTC	CAWMRSPLYEQYF
TRBJ2-5	NA	NA	TRBV7-7	TGTGCTAGCAGCTTAGGATCGCAATTGGAGACCCAGTACTTC	CASSLGSQLETQYF
TRBJ2-5	NA	NA	TRBV7-2	TGTGCCAGCAGCAGGGGTTCCTACCAAGAGACCCAGTACTTC	CASSRGSYQETQYF
TRBJ2-1	TRBD2	few	TRBV24-1	TGTGCCACCGGTGGGACTAGCGGGAGTATCCTCAATGAGCAGTTCTTC	CATGGTSGSILNEQFF
TRBJ2-1	TRBD2	NA	TRBV24-1	TGTGCCACCGGTCTAGCGGGAGCGACTGAGCAGTTCTTC	CATGLAGATEQFF
TRBJ1-5	TRBD1	NA	TRBV28	TGTGCCAGCACTCCGGGACAGGGCACATGGAGAACGCGCAATCAGCCCCAGCATTTT	CASTPGQGTWRTRNQPQHF
TRBJ2-7	NA	NA	TRBV7-2	TGTGCCAGCAGCTTAGCGGTAGGACAACCAACAGTCTACGAGCAGTACTTC	CASSLAVGQPTVYEQYF
TRBJ2-1	TRBD2	few	TRBV12-3/TRBV12-4	TGTGCCAGCACCGGCGGAGCGGGGGGTTACAATGAGCAGTTCTTC	CASTGGAGGYNEQFF
TRBJ2-3	NA	NA	TRBV30	TGTGCCTGGAGCATGAGCGGATTCACAGATACGCAGTATTTT	CAWSMSGFTDTQYF
TRBJ1-1	TRBD1	NA	TRBV12-3/TRBV12-4	TGTGCCAGCAGGAGACAGGGGGTCAGAACTGAAGCTTTCTTT	CASRRQGVRTEAFF
TRBJ2-3	TRBD1	few	TRBV11-2	TGTGCCAGCAGCCATGGACAGGCCACAGATACGCAGTATTTT	CASSHGQATDTQYF
TRBJ2-1	TRBD2	many	TRBV27	TGTGCCAGCAGTCCGAGCGGGGGAGGTTACAATGAGCAGTTCTTC	CASSPSGGGYNEQFF
TRBJ2-2	TRBD2	NA	TRBV9	TGTGCCAGCAGCCTTAGCGGGAGTGGAGGCACCGGGGAGCTGTTTTTT	CASSLSGSGGTGELFF
TRBJ1-1	NA	many	TRBV6-6	TGTGCCAGCAGTTACCCACAACGGGGTCGAACTGAAGCTTTCTTT	CASSYPQRGRTEAFF
TRBJ2-7	NA	few	TRBV29-1	TGCAGCGTTGAAGGGACCCAACCCAGCGAGCAGTACTTC	CSVEGTQPSEQYF
TRBJ2-3	TRBD1	NA	TRBV28	TGTGGAAGGGGACAGCGTCCCACTAGCACAGATACGCAGTATTTT	CGRGQRPTSTDTQYF
TRBJ2-3	NA	NA	TRBV20-1	TGCAGTGCTAACGGGGGCCCAGATACGCAGTATTTT	CSANGGPDTQYF
TRBJ1-1	NA	NA	TRBV27	TGTGCCAGCAGGACGATGGGCACTGAAGCTTTCTTT	CASRTMGTEAFF
TRBJ2-6	NA	many	TRBV6-2/TRBV6-3	TGTGCCTCTGGAGAACCGGCAAGGGCTGGGGCCAACGTCCTGACTTTC	CASGEPARAGANVLTF
TRBJ2-3	NA	few	TRBV9	TGTGCCAGCAGCGTAGTCCCCACAGCCTCCGCAGATACGCAGTATTTT	CASSVVPTASADTQYF
TRBJ2-3	TRBD1	once	TRBV28	TGTGCCAGTCTTCGGACAGGGTCTGGAGATACGCAGTATTTT	CASLRTGSGDTQYF
TRBJ2-7	NA	few	TRBV10-3	TGTGCCACAGGACAGCCCCCCTACGAGCAGTACTTC	CATGQPPYEQYF
TRBJ1-1	TRBD1	many	TRBV5-1	TGCGCCAGCAGCCCCGGGACAGCCTTGAACACTGAAGCTTTCTTT	CASSPGTALNTEAFF
TRBJ2-3	TRBD2	few	TRBV5-8	TGTGCCAGCAGCTATCGACTAGCAGGCACAGATACGCAGTATTTT	CASSYRLAGTDTQYF
TRBJ2-7	TRBD1	few	TRBV29-1	TGCAGCGCCACCCGACAGGGGTCCGACGAGCAGTACTTC	CSATRQGSDEQYF
TRBJ1-6	TRBD1	NA	TRBV9	TGTGCCAGCAGCCCCTCTCCTTCGGGACAGCCTAATTCACCCCTCCACTTT	CASSPSPSGQPNSPLHF